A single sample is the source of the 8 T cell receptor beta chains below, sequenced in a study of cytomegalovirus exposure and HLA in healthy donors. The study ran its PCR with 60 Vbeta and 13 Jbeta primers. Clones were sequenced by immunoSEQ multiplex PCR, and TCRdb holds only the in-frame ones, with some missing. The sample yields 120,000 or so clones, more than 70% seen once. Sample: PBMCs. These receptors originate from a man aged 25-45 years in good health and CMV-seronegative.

The CDR3 loop is CASSLQGNTEAFF. CDR3 DNA sequence: TGTGCCAGCAGTTTACAGGGAAACACTGAAGCTTTCTTT. The chain is built from TRBV2 and TRBJ1-1, with D possibly being TRBD1 (6 bases). CDR1 and CDR2 (germline): SNHLY, FYNNEI. The CDR3 loop spans 13 amino acids. V was clipped by 5 bases and J by 2 bases, with 9 bases between them.

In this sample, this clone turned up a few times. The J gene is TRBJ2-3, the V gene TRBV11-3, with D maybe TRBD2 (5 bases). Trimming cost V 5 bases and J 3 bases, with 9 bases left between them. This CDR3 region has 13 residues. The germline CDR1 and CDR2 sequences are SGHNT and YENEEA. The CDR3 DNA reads TGTGCCAGCAGCGGAGGCTGGACAGATACGCAGTATTTT. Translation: CASSGGWTDTQYF.

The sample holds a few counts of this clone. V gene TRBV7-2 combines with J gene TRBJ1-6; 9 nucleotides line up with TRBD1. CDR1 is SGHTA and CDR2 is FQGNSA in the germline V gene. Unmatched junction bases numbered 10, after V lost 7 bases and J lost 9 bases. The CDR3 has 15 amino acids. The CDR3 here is CASNHRGRGSSPLHF. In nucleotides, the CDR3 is TGTGCCAGCAACCACAGGGGGCGCGGGTCTTCACCCCTCCACTTT.

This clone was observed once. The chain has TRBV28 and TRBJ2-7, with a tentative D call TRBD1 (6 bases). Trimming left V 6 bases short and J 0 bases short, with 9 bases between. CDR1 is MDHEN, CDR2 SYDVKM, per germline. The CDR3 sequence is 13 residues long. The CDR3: CASSLTGSYEQYF. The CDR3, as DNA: TGTGCCAGCAGCTTGACAGGCTCCTACGAGCAGTACTTC.

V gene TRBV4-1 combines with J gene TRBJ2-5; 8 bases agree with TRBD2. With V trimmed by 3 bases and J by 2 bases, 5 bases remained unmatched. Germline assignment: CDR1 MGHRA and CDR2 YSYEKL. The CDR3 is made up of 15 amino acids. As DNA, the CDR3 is TGCGCCAGCAGCCAGGCACTAGCGGAACAAGAGACCCAGTACTTC. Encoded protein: CASSQALAEQETQYF.

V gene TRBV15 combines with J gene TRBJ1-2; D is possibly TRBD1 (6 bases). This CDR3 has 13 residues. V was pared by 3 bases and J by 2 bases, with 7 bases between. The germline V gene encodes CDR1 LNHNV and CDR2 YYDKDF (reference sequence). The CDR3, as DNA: TGTGCCACCAGCAGGGGACAAAACTATGGCTACACCTTC. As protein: CATSRGQNYGYTF.

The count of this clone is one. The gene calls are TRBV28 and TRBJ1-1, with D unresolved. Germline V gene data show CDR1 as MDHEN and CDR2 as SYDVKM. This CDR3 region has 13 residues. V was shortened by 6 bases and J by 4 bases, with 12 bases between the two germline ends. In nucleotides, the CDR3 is TGTGCCAGCAGCGTCACGGGTAGCACTGAAGCTTTCTTT. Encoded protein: CASSVTGSTEAFF.

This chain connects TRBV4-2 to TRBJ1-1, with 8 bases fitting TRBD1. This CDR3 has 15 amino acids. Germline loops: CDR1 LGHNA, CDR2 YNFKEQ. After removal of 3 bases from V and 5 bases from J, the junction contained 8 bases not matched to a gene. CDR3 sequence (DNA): TGTGCCAGCAGCCAGGAAACAGGGGGGCGAACTGAAGCTTTCTTT. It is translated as CASSQETGGRTEAFF.